This T cell receptor beta chain was recovered during a study of cytomegalovirus exposure and HLA in healthy donors. General observations from the study: It was confirmed in vitro that a few of the CMV-associated chains were specific for CMV antigens.

PCR employed 60 Vbeta and 13 Jbeta primers. Method: immunoSEQ multiplex PCR; TCRdb's copy keeps in-frame clones and lacks some. The data contain about 140,000 clones, about three quarters of them singletons. V shed 6 bases, J shed 4 bases, and the junction held 8 bases outside the gene matches. The CDR3 runs to 14 residues. Germline lookup yields CDR1 MNHEY and CDR2 SVGAGI. This clone was counted between two and nine times. The antigen is unknown. The source of this sequence is a male donor in good health and CMV-seronegative. The source material was PBMCs. The chain links TRBV6-5 to TRBJ1-2; 7 positions agree with TRBD1. In DNA, the CDR3 is TGTGCCAGCAGCCCTACAGACAGGGCCTATGGCTACACCTTC. Translating it yields CASSPTDRAYGYTF.